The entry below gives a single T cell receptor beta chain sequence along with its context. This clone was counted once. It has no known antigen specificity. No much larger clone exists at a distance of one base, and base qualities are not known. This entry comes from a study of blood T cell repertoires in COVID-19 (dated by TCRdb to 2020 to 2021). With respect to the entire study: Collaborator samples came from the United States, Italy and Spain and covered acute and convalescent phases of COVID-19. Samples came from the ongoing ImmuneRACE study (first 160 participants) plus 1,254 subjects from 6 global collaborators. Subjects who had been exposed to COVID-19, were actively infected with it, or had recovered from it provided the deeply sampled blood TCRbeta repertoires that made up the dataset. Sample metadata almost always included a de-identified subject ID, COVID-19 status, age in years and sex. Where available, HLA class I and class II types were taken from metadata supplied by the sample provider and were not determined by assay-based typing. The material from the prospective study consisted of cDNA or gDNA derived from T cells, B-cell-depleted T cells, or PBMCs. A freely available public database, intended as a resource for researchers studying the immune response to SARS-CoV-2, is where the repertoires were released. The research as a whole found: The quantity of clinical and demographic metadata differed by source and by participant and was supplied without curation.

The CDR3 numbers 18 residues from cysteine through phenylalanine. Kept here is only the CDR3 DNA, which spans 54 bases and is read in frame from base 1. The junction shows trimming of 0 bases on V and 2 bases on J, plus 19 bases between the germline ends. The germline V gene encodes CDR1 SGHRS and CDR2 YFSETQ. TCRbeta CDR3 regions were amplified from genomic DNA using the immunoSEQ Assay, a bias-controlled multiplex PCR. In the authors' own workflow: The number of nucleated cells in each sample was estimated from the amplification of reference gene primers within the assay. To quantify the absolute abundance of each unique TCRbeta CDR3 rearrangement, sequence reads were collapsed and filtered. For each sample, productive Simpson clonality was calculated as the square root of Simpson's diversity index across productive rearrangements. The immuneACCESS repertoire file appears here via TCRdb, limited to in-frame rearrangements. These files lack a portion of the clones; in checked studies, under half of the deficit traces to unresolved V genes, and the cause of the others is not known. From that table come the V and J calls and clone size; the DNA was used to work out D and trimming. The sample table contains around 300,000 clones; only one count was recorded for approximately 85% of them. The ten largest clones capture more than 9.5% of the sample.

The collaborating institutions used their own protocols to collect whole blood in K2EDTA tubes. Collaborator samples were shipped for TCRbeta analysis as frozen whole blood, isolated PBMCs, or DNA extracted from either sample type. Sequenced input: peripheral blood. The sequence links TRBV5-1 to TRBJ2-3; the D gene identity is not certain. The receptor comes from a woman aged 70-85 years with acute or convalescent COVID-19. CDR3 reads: CASSLGSATALITDTQYF. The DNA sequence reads TGCGCCAGCAGCTTGGGATCAGCTACAGCCCTTATCACAGATACGCAGTATTTT.